This T cell receptor beta chain stems from a study of T cells after yellow fever vaccination. Each CDR3 protein is one row after TCRdb ran MiXCR on the 5' RACE reads. The repertoire holds 600,000 to 750,000 distinct CDR3 sequences, with more than 9% as singletons. Overall study findings and caveats: The study re-detected most primary-vaccination clones after the booster (around 96% CD4, 88% CD8).

As to this clonotype: No antigen is known for it.

V lost 0 bases to trimming and J lost 8 bases, with 10 bases between them. The CDR3 has 12 residues. CDR1 is DFQATT and CDR2 is SNEGSKA in the germline V gene (reference sequence). The starting material was PBMCs, obtained on the day of the yellow fever booster vaccination. The chain links TRBV20-1 to TRBJ1-2, with D tentatively TRBD1 (6 bases). The origin of this receptor is a man younger than 40 who received the YFV17D yellow fever vaccine. CDR3 nucleotides: TGCAGTGCTAGAGATCCCCAGGGGGGCTACACCTTC. Encoded protein: CSARDPQGGYTF.